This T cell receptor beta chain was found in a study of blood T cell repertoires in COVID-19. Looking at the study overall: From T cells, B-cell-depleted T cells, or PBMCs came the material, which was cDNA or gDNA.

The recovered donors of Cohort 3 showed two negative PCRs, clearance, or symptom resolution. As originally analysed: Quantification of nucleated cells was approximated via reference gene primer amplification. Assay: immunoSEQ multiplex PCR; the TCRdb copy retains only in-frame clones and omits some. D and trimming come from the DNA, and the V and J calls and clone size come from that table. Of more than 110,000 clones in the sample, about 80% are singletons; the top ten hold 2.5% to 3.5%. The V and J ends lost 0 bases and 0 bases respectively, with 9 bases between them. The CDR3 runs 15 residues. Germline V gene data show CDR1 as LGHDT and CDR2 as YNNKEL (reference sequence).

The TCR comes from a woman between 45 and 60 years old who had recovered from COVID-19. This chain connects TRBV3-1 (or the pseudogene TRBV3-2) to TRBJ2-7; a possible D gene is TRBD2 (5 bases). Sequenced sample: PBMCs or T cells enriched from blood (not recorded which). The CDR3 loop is CASSQESGSSYEQYF. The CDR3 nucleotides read TGTGCCAGCAGCCAAGAGTCGGGGAGCTCCTACGAGCAGTACTTC.